A selection of T cell receptor beta chains follows, all from one sample in a study of immune characteristics of hereditary and idiopathic chronic pancreatitis. Only in-frame clones appear in the TCRdb table, and some are missing; sequencing was by immunoSEQ multiplex PCR. The sample carries 11,000 to 15,000 clones, around 70% recorded once. The sequencing input was pancreas tissue with hereditary chronic pancreatitis. The receptor set was obtained from a human donor with chronic pancreatitis. CDR3s include the opening cysteine and the closing phenylalanine or tryptophan. D genes are given only for firm matches. Not all rows give a size; the values are once, few, many and, for expanded clones, a class.

CDR3nt	CDR3aa	abundance	d_gene	v_gene	j_gene
TGTGCCCGCGGGGGGGGGAGAGGGAGTCAGCCCCAGCATTTT	CARGGGRGSQPQHF	few	.	TRBV2	TRBJ1-5
TGTGCCAGCAGCTTAGAGTGGGGCACTGAAGCTTTCTTT	CASSLEWGTEAFF	.	.	TRBV7-3	TRBJ1-1
TGTGCCAGCAGCAAACAGGAGAACACTGAAGCTTTCTTT	CASSKQENTEAFF	.	.	TRBV5-4	TRBJ1-1
TGTGCCAGCAGTGCTAGCGGCTCTGGGGCCAACGTCCTGACTTTC	CASSASGSGANVLTF	few	TRBD2	TRBV6-4	TRBJ2-6
TGCGCCAGCAGCTTGAGGCAGGGAGGGACTGAAGCTTTCTTT	CASSLRQGGTEAFF	.	.	TRBV5-1	TRBJ1-1
TGTGCCACCACTGACATGATTAAGAACACTGAAGCTTTCTTT	CATTDMIKNTEAFF	once	.	TRBV10-3	TRBJ1-1
TGTGCCAGCAGCCTCGGGGGGAACGGCAATCAGCCCCAGCATTTT	CASSLGGNGNQPQHF	.	.	TRBV7-2	TRBJ1-5
TGTGCCAGCAGTGACTCAGGACAGAGACTTGACTTAGAGCCCTACGAGCAGTACTTC	CASSDSGQRLDLEPYEQYF	.	.	TRBV6-4	TRBJ2-7
TGCGCCAGCAGCTTGGAGCGGGATACGCAGTATTTT	CASSLERDTQYF	.	.	TRBV5-1	TRBJ2-3
TGTGCCAGCTCACCAGGGGTTGGGTCCTACGAGCAGTACTTC	CASSPGVGSYEQYF	.	.	TRBV18	TRBJ2-7
TGTGCCAGCTCATCTAGCGGTAGCACAGATACGCAGTATTTT	CASSSSGSTDTQYF	.	TRBD2	TRBV18	TRBJ2-3
TGTGCCAGCAGTGCCAAATCGGACAGGGGGCGAACTCAGCCCCAGCATTTT	CASSAKSDRGRTQPQHF	.	TRBD1	TRBV6-1	TRBJ1-5
TGTGCCAGCAGCCACCACCCGGGACTAGCGGGGGGGGATACGCAGTATTTT	CASSHHPGLAGGDTQYF	.	TRBD2	TRBV3-1/TRBV3-2	TRBJ2-3
TGTGCCAGCAGTGAACGCAGGGGAAATTCACCCCTCCACTTT	CASSERRGNSPLHF	.	.	TRBV2	TRBJ1-6
TGTGCCAGCAATGACTTCCCCACAGATACGCAGTATTTT	CASNDFPTDTQYF	.	.	TRBV9	TRBJ2-3
TGTGCCAGCAAAACAGACAACTATGGCTACACCTTC	CASKTDNYGYTF	.	.	TRBV6-6	TRBJ1-2
TGCGCCAGCAGTGAGGAATGGGTGGGTCAGCCCCAGCATTTT	CASSEEWVGQPQHF	.	.	TRBV10-2	TRBJ1-5
TGTGCCAGCAGCCCACGACAGGGGGCTAAGAATGAGCAGTTCTTC	CASSPRQGAKNEQFF	.	TRBD1	TRBV7-6	TRBJ2-1
TGTGCCAGTAGGATTGACACCGGGGAGCTGTTTTTT	CASRIDTGELFF	.	.	TRBV6-6	TRBJ2-2
TGTGCCAGCAGTTTTGGCGGGAGGTACGAGCAGTACTTC	CASSFGGRYEQYF	.	TRBD2	TRBV12-3/TRBV12-4	TRBJ2-7
TGCGCCAGCAGTCCGACAACCGGGACCGGGGAGCTGTTTTTT	CASSPTTGTGELFF	.	.	TRBV5-1	TRBJ2-2
TGTGCCAGCAGCGAAGGCCAGGCTGCTGAAGCTTTCTTT	CASSEGQAAEAFF	few	.	TRBV7-9	TRBJ1-1
TGTGCCAGCACTAAGACTGGGGGCGATGAGCAGTTCTTC	CASTKTGGDEQFF	.	.	TRBV6-6	TRBJ2-1
TGCAGCGTCACCGGGACACCCATGAACACTGAAGCTTTCTTT	CSVTGTPMNTEAFF	.	.	TRBV29-1	TRBJ1-1
TGTGCCAGCAGGCGCGACAACAGGGGGCTGGATGAAGCTTTCTTT	CASRRDNRGLDEAFF	.	TRBD1	TRBV6-5	TRBJ1-1
TGTGCCAGCAGCTTAAATTCAGGGGCTAATCAGCCCCAGCATTTT	CASSLNSGANQPQHF	.	.	TRBV7-6	TRBJ1-5
TGTGCCACCAGTGATTTCTCAAAGCCCTACGAGCAGTACTTC	CATSDFSKPYEQYF	.	.	TRBV24-1	TRBJ2-7
TGTGCCAGCAGTCCTTGGGACAGTCCTAATTCACCCCTCCACTTT	CASSPWDSPNSPLHF	.	TRBD1	TRBV27	TRBJ1-6
TGTGCCAGTAGTCCTACCGAGGGGCGCATGAACACTGAAGCTTTCTTT	CASSPTEGRMNTEAFF	.	.	TRBV19	TRBJ1-1
TGTGCCAGTAGCCGCCAAGAGACCCAGTACTTC	CASSRQETQYF	once	.	TRBV19	TRBJ2-5
TGTGCCAGCAGCAACCGGGACAGGGACTACGAGCAGTACTTC	CASSNRDRDYEQYF	few	.	TRBV21-1	TRBJ2-7
TGTGCCACCAGCAGAGATGATCAGCCCCAGCATTTT	CATSRDDQPQHF	.	.	TRBV15	TRBJ1-5
TGTGCCAGCAGCTCCCGGTGGTCCGAATTGGGGGGGGAGCAGTTCTTC	CASSSRWSELGGEQFF	.	TRBD2	TRBV5-4	TRBJ2-1